The 30 T cell receptor beta chains listed next were all sequenced from one sample in a study of blood T cell repertoires in COVID-19. The data were produced by immunoSEQ multiplex PCR, yet TCRdb's version contains in-frame clones alone and is incomplete. The sample consists of some 410,000 clones, 88% of them appearing once. What was sequenced was PBMCs or T cells enriched from blood (not recorded which). Every receptor here comes from a woman aged 30 to 39 with acute COVID-19.

V and J are TRBV23-1 and TRBJ1-1; a possible D gene is TRBD1 (5 bases). Being an ORF, TRBV23-1 has a function that is uncertain. Trimming removed 2 bases at V and 6 bases at J, with 16 bases between. This CDR3 is built from 15 residues. DNA of the CDR3: TGCGCCAGCAGTCAACCTAATCAGGGTTTCGCTGAAGCTTTCTTT. Its protein is CASSQPNQGFAEAFF.

This clone was seen a single time. CDR3 in DNA: TGTGCCAGCAGCCCATTCGACAGGGGCGGCACTGAAGCTTTCTTT. Translated: CASSPFDRGGTEAFF. The gene calls are TRBV7-2 and TRBJ1-1; 8 bases line up with TRBD1. V was clipped by 5 bases and J by 4 bases; unmatched bases: 9. The CDR3 extends over 15 amino acids. Germline loops: CDR1 SGHTA, CDR2 FQGNSA. Combining the CDR3 with reference TRBV7-2 and TRBJ1-1 gives the whole variable domain GAGVSQSPSNKVTEKGKDVELRCDPISGHTALYWYRQSLGQGLEFLIYFQGNSAPDKSGLPSDRFSAERTGGSVSTLTIQRTQQEDSAVYLCASSPFDRGGTEAFFGQGTRLTVV.

In this sample, this clone turned up once. V gene TRBV24-1 combines with J gene TRBJ1-2, with unresolved D. V lost 3 bases, J lost 0 bases, and 7 bases lay in between. The CDR3 has 14 amino acids. From germline, CDR1 is KGHDR and CDR2 SFDVKD. The CDR3 protein is CATSDGPPNYGYTF. The DNA of the CDR3 is TGTGCCACCAGTGATGGGCCACCTAACTATGGCTACACCTTC.

This chain connects TRBV27 to TRBJ1-5; 8 bases are a match to TRBD1. CDR1 MNHEY and CDR2 SMNVEV come from the germline V gene (reference sequence). CDR3 size: 17 residues. J lost 3 bases, V lost 0 bases, and 7 bases had no gene match. The CDR3 sequence: CASSLSRTGPNNQPQHF. CDR3 DNA: TGTGCCAGCAGTTTATCGCGGACAGGGCCGAACAATCAGCCCCAGCATTTT.

The table lists this clone with a count of one. The CDR3 protein is CAIRDDRAVGYGYTF. The CDR3, as DNA: TGTGCCATCAGAGATGACAGGGCCGTCGGCTATGGCTACACCTTC. This chain joins TRBV10-3 and TRBJ1-2; 7 nucleotides match TRBD1. Trimming at V came to 6 bases and at J to 4 bases, leaving 11 bases not matched to a gene. Germline loops: CDR1 ENHRY, CDR2 SYGVKD. The CDR3 runs 15 residues.

This clone came up a few times. V gene TRBV24-1 combines with J gene TRBJ2-5; TRBD1 matches at 7 bases. V trimming: 2 bases; J trimming: 5 bases; junction bases outside the gene matches: 10. The CDR3 sequence is 16 residues long. Germline CDR1 and CDR2: KGHDR and SFDVKD. This CDR3 is CATSDSGQPLGETQYF. The CDR3 DNA follows: TGTGCCACCAGTGATTCGGGACAGCCCCTGGGGGAGACCCAGTACTTC.

J is TRBJ1-6 and V is TRBV5-1, with 7 bases fitting TRBD1. The germline gives CDR1 SGHRS, CDR2 YFSETQ. The CDR3 runs 15 residues. The ends lost 2 bases at V and 10 bases at J; junction bases unmatched: 9. This CDR3 is CASSFQGVHGSPLHF. The DNA of the CDR3 is TGCGCCAGCAGCTTTCAGGGGGTCCACGGGTCACCCCTCCACTTT.

This rearrangement joins TRBV7-3 to TRBJ2-1, with D possibly TRBD1 on 5 matching bases. Trimming took off 3 bases at V and 3 bases at J, with 6 bases between the two ends. Germline lookup yields CDR1 SGHTA and CDR2 FQGTGA. CDR3 length: 13 residues. The CDR3 loop reads CASSLTVYNEQFF. For the CDR3, the DNA is TGTGCCAGCAGCTTGACAGTCTACAATGAGCAGTTCTTC.

The CDR3 spells CASSSHTAMNTEAFF. CDR3 in DNA: TGTGCCAGCAGTTCCCACACAGCCATGAACACTGAAGCTTTCTTT. This rearrangement joins TRBV6-5 to TRBJ1-1; D remains unclear. Germline V gene data show CDR1 as MNHEY and CDR2 as SVGAGI. Trimming shortened V by 4 bases and J by 0 bases, and 12 bases separated the two germline ends. The CDR3 is made up of 15 amino acids.

This rearrangement joins TRBV5-1 to TRBJ2-2, with a possible D match to TRBD2 (6 bases). V was trimmed by 2 bases and J by 4 bases, leaving 15 bases between them. CDR1 is SGHRS, CDR2 YFSETQ, per germline. The CDR3 contains 16 residues. The CDR3 region is CASSFGAGVGTGELFF. In DNA form, the CDR3 reads TGCGCCAGCAGCTTCGGAGCGGGTGTGGGCACCGGGGAGCTGTTTTTT.

This clone was recorded only once. The chain uses TRBV24-1 and TRBJ2-3, with 10 bases lining up with TRBD1. CDR3 length: 18 amino acids. Germline assignment: CDR1 KGHDR and CDR2 SFDVKD. V lost 1 base to trimming and J lost 3 bases; unmatched junction nucleotides: 9. The CDR3 region has the DNA TGTGCCACCAGTGATTTATTGGGGACAGGGGAAAGAACAGATACGCAGTATTTT. It codes for CATSDLLGTGERTDTQYF.

This chain connects TRBV5-1 to TRBJ2-7; TRBD1 matches 10 bases. The CDR3 consists of 14 residues. Trimming at V came to 4 bases and at J to 7 bases, leaving 8 bases not matched to a gene. From germline, CDR1 is SGHRS and CDR2 YFSETQ. The CDR3 reads CASSRGQGLGEQYF. The CDR3 bases are TGCGCCAGCAGCAGGGGACAGGGGTTGGGAGAGCAGTACTTC.

The V call is TRBV9, the J call TRBJ2-7; tentatively, D is TRBD1 (6 bases). The CDR3 is 13 residues long. Germline-derived CDR1 and CDR2 are SGDLS and YYNGEE. V was cut by 4 bases and J by 6 bases, with 14 bases left in between. The CDR3: CASSRDTHLEQYF. The DNA for the CDR3 is TGTGCCAGCAGCCGGGACACCCACCTCGAGCAGTACTTC.

The chain combines TRBV9 with TRBJ1-5, with 7 bases lining up with TRBD1. There are 17 residues in the CDR3. Per germline, CDR1 SGDLS and CDR2 YYNGEE. V lost 7 bases to trimming and J lost 3 bases; unmatched junction nucleotides: 16. The chain's CDR3 is CASPKGGTRPLNQPQHF. The CDR3 DNA reads TGTGCCAGCCCGAAAGGGGGCACCCGGCCCCTCAATCAGCCCCAGCATTTT.

A word on this clone: One end of the junction fails to match germline, which may point to a read error. This chain uses TRBV2 with TRBJ2-7, with a weak D call TRBD1 (6 bases). The CDR3 totals 11 residues. Germline V lookup: CDR1 SNHLY, CDR2 FYNNEI. In DNA form, the CDR3 reads TGTGCCGGCAGACAGGCGTGGGAGCAGTACTTC. Translated: CAGRQAWEQYF.

The chain uses TRBV6-5 and TRBJ1-5; the match to TRBD1 covers 8 bases. Germline V lookup: CDR1 MNHEY, CDR2 SVGAGI. There are 15 residues in the CDR3. V shed 6 bases and J 1 base; nucleotides not matched to a gene: 5. CDR3 amino acids: CASRPWTGSNQPQHF. CDR3 DNA: TGTGCCAGCAGACCCTGGACAGGGAGCAATCAGCCCCAGCATTTT.

The chain links TRBV5-6 to TRBJ2-6; D uncertain. Trimming took 0 bases from V and 4 from J, leaving 11 bases between them. CDR1 is SGHDT, CDR2 YYEEEE, per germline. CDR3 length: 16 amino acids. CDR3: CASSLAGGGGANVLTF. The CDR3 coding sequence is TGTGCCAGCAGCTTGGCCGGCGGCGGAGGGGCCAACGTCCTGACTTTC.

The chain couples TRBV15 to TRBJ1-4; 9 bases line up with TRBD1. This CDR3 is built from 16 residues. CDR1 is LNHNV, CDR2 YYDKDF, per germline (reference sequence). V was clipped by 3 bases and J by 6 bases; unmatched bases: 8. The CDR3 here is CATSSGQGRVDEKLFF. CDR3 in DNA: TGTGCCACCAGCAGCGGACAGGGGAGAGTTGATGAAAAACTGTTTTTT.

The table lists this clone with a count of one. The chain employs TRBV7-9 and TRBJ1-5; TRBD1 might be the D (6 bases). The CDR3 length is 14 residues. The germline V gene has CDR1 SEHNR and CDR2 FQNEAQ (reference sequence). Trimming removed 4 bases from V and 7 bases from J, with 14 bases in between. The chain's CDR3 is CASSSQGRGQPQHF. CDR3 sequence (DNA): TGTGCCAGCAGCTCCCAGGGGCGGGGGCAGCCCCAGCATTTT.

The count of this clone is one. The gene calls are TRBV19 and TRBJ2-3; TRBD1 matches at 7 bases. Germline CDR1 reads LNHDA; CDR2 reads SQIVND (reference sequence). This CDR3 is built from 16 residues. The V and J ends lost 6 bases and 0 bases, in that order; junction bases with no gene match: 9. CDR3 in amino acids: CASRNRGSYSTDTQYF. The CDR3 DNA sequence: TGTGCCAGTAGGAACAGGGGATCGTATAGCACAGATACGCAGTATTTT.

The CDR3 is CASRSMKLAGMYNEQFF. The CDR3, as DNA: TGTGCCAGCAGATCGATGAAACTAGCGGGTATGTACAATGAGCAGTTCTTC. The chain joins TRBV7-2 to TRBJ2-1, with 9 bases fitting TRBD2. The germline V gene encodes CDR1 SGHTA and CDR2 FQGNSA. The CDR3 sequence is 17 residues long. Unmatched junction bases numbered 13, after V lost 6 bases and J lost 4 bases.

The rearrangement uses TRBV15 and TRBJ2-3; D ambiguous. This CDR3 contains 14 residues. The ends were cut back, 1 base at V and 4 bases at J, with 9 bases in the middle. CDR1 and CDR2 from the germline V gene are LNHNV and YYDKDF (reference sequence). CDR3 nucleotide sequence: TGTGCCACCAGCAGAGTAATAGCCGCAGATACGCAGTATTTT. As protein: CATSRVIAADTQYF.

The gene calls are TRBV2 and TRBJ1-2, with D unclear. The CDR3 length is 13 residues. Trimming cost V 4 bases and J 4 bases, with 10 bases left between them. The germline V gene encodes CDR1 SNHLY and CDR2 FYNNEI. DNA of the CDR3: TGTGCCAGCAGTGTGGAGCAGAGCTATGGCTACACCTTC. Its protein is CASSVEQSYGYTF. Variable domain in full (rest from reference TRBV2 and TRBJ1-2): EPEVTQTPSHQVTQMGQEVILRCVPISNHLYFYWYRQILGQKVEFLVSFYNNEISEKSEIFDDQFSVERPDGSNFTLKIRSTKLEDSAMYFCASSVEQSYGYTFGSGTRLTVV.

This clone has ten or more counts. The rearrangement links TRBV9 to TRBJ2-2; D may be TRBD1 (6 bases). The germline V gene encodes CDR1 SGDLS and CDR2 YYNGEE. CDR3 length: 16 residues. The V gene lost 4 bases and the J gene lost 5 bases, with 18 bases spanning the gap. CDR3 residues: CASSPLEDSLTGELFF. The CDR3 DNA reads TGTGCCAGCAGCCCCCTGGAGGACAGTTTGACCGGGGAGCTGTTTTTT.

This chain joins TRBV7-2 and TRBJ1-5, with a weak D call TRBD1 (5 bases). CDR1 and CDR2 (germline): SGHTA, FQGNSA. The CDR3 length is 13 residues. The V end lost 4 bases, the J end lost 6 bases, and 10 bases lay between the germline ends. The CDR3 protein is CASSSGGAQPQHF. The CDR3 region has the DNA TGTGCCAGCAGCTCCGGGGGAGCTCAGCCCCAGCATTTT.

This clone was seen once. This CDR3 reads CASSFRQGRTEAFF. The CDR3, as DNA: TGTGCCAGCAGTTTCCGACAGGGGAGGACTGAAGCTTTCTTT. This chain uses TRBV2 with TRBJ1-1; TRBD1 matches 8 bases. V was clipped by 5 bases and J by 5 bases; unmatched bases: 7. CDR3 length: 14 residues. The V gene's germline CDR1 is SNHLY and CDR2 FYNNEI.

This chain connects TRBV20-1 to TRBJ1-1; no clear D gene. V lost 3 bases and J 0 bases, leaving 8 bases between the germline ends. CDR3 length: 13 amino acids. The germline gives CDR1 DFQATT, CDR2 SNEGSKA (reference sequence). The CDR3 protein is CSASVSLNTEAFF. The DNA of the CDR3 is TGCAGTGCTAGTGTCAGTTTGAACACTGAAGCTTTCTTT.

The CDR3 DNA reads as TGTGCCAGCAGCTTAGAAGGACTGAATGAAGCTTTCTTT. Residues: CASSLEGLNEAFF. This chain uses TRBV7-6 with TRBJ1-1; D is undetermined. V lost 1 base, J lost 7 bases, and 10 bases lay in between. Germline CDR1 SGHVS, CDR2 FNYEAQ. The CDR3 consists of 13 residues.

The chain uses TRBV19 and TRBJ2-7, with TRBD2 matching over 8 bases. This CDR3 has 13 residues. Germline V gene data show CDR1 as LNHDA and CDR2 as SQIVND (reference sequence). The V gene end was trimmed by 5 bases and the J gene end by 3 bases; junction bases not matched to a gene: 3. In DNA form, the CDR3 reads TGTGCCAGTAGTCTCGGGACTAGCTACGAGCAGTACTTC. Encoded protein: CASSLGTSYEQYF.

The V call is TRBV9, the J call TRBJ2-2; 12 bases are a match to TRBD2. Germline assignment: CDR1 SGDLS and CDR2 YYNGEE. The CDR3 loop spans 17 amino acids. J was trimmed by 4 bases and V by 0 bases; bases with no gene match: 4. The CDR3 loop reads CASSVEGLAGSTGELFF. CDR3 DNA sequence: TGTGCCAGCAGCGTAGAGGGACTAGCGGGTAGCACCGGGGAGCTGTTTTTT.